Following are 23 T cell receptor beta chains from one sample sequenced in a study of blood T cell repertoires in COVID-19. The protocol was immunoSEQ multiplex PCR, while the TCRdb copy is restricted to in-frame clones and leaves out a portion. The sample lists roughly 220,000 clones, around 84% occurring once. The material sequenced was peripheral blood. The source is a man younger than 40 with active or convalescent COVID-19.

CDR3: CASSIEYALNYEQYF. The CDR3 coding sequence is TGTGCCAGTAGTATAGAGTACGCGCTAAACTACGAGCAGTACTTC. The chain has TRBV19 and TRBJ2-7; no definite D call. The CDR3 is 15 residues long. Germline assignment: CDR1 LNHDA and CDR2 SQIVND (reference sequence). With 0 bases removed from V and 3 bases from J, the gap between germline ends came to 12 bases. The whole variable domain, filled in from reference TRBV19 and TRBJ2-7, reads DGGITQSPKYLFRKEGQNVTLSCEQNLNHDAMYWYRQDPGQGLRLIYYSQIVNDFQKGDIAEGYSVSREKKESFPLTVTSAQKNPTAFYLCASSIEYALNYEQYFGPGTRLTVT.

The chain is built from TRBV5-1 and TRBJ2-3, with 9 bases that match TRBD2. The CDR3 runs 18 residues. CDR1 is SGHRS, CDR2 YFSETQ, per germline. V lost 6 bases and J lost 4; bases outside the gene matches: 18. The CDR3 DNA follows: TGCGCCAGCACTAAGGAACGCGGGAGGGCCGGGAGCCCAGATACGCAGTATTTT. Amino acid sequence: CASTKERGRAGSPDTQYF.

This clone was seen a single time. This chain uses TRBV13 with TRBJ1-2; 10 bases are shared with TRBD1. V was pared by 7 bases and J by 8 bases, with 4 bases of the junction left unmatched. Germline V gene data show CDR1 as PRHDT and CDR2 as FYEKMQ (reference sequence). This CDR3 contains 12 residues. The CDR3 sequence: CASTGQGEGYTF. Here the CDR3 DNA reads TGTGCCAGCACTGGACAGGGGGAAGGCTACACCTTC.

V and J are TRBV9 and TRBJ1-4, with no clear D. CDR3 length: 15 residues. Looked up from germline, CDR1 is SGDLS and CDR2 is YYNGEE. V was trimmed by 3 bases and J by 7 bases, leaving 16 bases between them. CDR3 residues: CASSARMPRGEKLFF. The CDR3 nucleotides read TGTGCCAGCAGCGCCCGTATGCCCCGGGGTGAAAAACTGTTTTTT.

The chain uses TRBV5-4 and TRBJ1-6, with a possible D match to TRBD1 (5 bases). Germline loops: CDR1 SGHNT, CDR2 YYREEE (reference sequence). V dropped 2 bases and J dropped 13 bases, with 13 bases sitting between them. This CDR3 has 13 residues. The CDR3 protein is CASSLWGADPLHF. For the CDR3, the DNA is TGTGCCAGCAGCTTATGGGGCGCGGACCCCCTCCACTTT. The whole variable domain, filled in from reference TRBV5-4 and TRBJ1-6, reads ETGVTQSPTHLIKTRGQQVTLRCSSQSGHNTVSWYQQALGQGPQFIFQYYREEENGRGNFPPRFSGLQFPNYSSELNVNALELDDSALYLCASSLWGADPLHFGNGTRLTVT.

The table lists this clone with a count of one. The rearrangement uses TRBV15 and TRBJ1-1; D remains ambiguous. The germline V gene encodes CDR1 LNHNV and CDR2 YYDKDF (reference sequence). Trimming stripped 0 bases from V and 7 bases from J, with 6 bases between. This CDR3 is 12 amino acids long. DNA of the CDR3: TGTGCCACCAGCAGAGAACCAGGTGAAGCTTTCTTT. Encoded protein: CATSREPGEAFF.

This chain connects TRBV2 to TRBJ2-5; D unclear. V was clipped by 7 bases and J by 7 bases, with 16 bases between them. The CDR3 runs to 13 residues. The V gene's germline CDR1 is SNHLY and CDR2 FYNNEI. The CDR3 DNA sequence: TGTGCCAGCAACCTTCTAGATGTGGGGACCCAGTACTTC. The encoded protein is CASNLLDVGTQYF.

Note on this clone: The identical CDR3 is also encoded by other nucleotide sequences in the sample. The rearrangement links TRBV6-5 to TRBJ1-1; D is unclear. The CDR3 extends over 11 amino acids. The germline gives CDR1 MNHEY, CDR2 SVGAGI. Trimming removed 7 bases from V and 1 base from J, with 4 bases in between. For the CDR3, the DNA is TGTGCCAGCACCCGGAACACTGAAGCTTTCTTT. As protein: CASTRNTEAFF.

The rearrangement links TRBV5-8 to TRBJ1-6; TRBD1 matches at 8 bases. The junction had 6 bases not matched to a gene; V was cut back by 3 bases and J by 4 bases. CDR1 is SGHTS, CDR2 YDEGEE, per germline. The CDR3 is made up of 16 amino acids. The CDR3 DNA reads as TGTGCCAGCAGCTCTAGGACAGGGATGTATAATTCACCCCTCCACTTT. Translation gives CASSSRTGMYNSPLHF.

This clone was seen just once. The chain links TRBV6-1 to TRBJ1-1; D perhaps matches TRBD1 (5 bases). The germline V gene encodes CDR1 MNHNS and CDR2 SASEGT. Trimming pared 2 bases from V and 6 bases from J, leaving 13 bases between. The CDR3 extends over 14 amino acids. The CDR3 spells CASSEPGGGSEAFF. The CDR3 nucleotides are TGTGCCAGCAGTGAACCCGGGGGAGGGTCTGAAGCTTTCTTT.

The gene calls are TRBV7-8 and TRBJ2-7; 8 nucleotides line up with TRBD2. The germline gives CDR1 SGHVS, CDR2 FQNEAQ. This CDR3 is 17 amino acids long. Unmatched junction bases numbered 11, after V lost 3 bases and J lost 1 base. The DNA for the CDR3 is TGTGCCAGCAGCTTCCAGGGACTAGGGAGTACTTCCTACGAGCAGTACTTC. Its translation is CASSFQGLGSTSYEQYF.

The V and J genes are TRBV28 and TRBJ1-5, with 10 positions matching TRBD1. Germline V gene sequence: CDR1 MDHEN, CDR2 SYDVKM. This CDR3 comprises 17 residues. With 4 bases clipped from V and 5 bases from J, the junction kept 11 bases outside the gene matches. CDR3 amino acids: CASSSPGGGQGYQPQHF. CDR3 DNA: TGTGCCAGCAGTTCCCCGGGGGGGGGACAGGGGTATCAGCCCCAGCATTTT.

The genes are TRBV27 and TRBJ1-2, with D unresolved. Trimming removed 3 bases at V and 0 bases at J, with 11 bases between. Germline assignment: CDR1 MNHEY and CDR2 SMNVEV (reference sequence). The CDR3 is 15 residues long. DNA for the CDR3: TGTGCCAGCAGTTTGAACGGGGTTCCTAACTATGGCTACACCTTC. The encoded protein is CASSLNGVPNYGYTF.

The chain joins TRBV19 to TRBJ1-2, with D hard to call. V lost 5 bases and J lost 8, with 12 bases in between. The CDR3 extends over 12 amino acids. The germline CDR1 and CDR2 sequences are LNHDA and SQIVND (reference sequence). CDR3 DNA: TGTGCCAGTAGTCTTAGTCTCGCGGGCTACACCTTC. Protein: CASSLSLAGYTF.

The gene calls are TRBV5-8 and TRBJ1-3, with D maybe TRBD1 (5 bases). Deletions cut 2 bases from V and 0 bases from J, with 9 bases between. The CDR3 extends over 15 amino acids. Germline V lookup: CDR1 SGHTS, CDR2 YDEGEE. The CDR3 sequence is CASSLYRSSGNTIYF. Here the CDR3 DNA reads TGTGCCAGCAGCTTATACAGGAGCTCTGGAAACACCATATATTTT.

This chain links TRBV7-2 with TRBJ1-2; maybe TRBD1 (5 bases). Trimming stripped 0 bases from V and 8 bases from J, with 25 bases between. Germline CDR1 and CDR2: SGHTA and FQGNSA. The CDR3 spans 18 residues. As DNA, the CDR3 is TGTGCCAGCAGCTTAGCCACAGCATGGAGGGGACGGCTTCGGGGCTACACCTTC. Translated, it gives CASSLATAWRGRLRGYTF.

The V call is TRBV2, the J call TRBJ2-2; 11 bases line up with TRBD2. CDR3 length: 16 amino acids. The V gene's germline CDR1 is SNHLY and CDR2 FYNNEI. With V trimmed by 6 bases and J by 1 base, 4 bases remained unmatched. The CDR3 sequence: CASRLGLAVNTGELFF. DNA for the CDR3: TGTGCCAGCAGATTGGGACTAGCGGTGAACACCGGGGAGCTGTTTTTT.

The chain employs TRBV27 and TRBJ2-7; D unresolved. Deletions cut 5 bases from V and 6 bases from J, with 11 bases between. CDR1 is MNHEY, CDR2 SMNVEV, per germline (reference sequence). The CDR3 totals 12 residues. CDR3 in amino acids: CASSPPGGEQYF. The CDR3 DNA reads TGTGCCAGCAGTCCCCCGGGTGGCGAGCAGTACTTC.

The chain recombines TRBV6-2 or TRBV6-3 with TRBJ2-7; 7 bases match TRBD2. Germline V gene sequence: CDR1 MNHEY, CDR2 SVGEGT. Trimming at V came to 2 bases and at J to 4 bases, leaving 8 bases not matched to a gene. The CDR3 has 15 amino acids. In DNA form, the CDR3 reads TGTGCCAGCAGTTACACCGCGGGAGCAGGGTACGAGCAGTACTTC. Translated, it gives CASSYTAGAGYEQYF.

The chain's CDR3 is CASSVELRGGSGNTIYF. The CDR3 region has the DNA TGTGCCAGCAGCGTGGAGTTACGGGGAGGCTCTGGAAACACCATATATTTT. The rearrangement uses TRBV9 and TRBJ1-3; D unresolved. The CDR3 totals 17 residues. Germline CDR1 reads SGDLS; CDR2 reads YYNGEE. Trimming took 2 bases from V and 0 from J, leaving 15 bases between them.

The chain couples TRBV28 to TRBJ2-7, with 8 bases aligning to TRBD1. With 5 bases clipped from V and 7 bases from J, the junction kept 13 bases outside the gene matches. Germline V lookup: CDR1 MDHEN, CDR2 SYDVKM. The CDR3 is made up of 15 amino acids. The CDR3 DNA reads TGTGCCAGCAGTGTTCGGGGACAGGCGGCGCGAGAGCAGTACTTC. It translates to CASSVRGQAAREQYF.

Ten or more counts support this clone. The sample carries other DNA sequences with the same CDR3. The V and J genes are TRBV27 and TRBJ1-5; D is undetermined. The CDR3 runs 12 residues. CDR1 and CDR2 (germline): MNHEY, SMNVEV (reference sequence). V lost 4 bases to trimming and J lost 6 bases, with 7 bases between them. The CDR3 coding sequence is TGTGCCAGCAGTTACGGAGGTCAGCCCCAGCATTTT. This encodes CASSYGGQPQHF.

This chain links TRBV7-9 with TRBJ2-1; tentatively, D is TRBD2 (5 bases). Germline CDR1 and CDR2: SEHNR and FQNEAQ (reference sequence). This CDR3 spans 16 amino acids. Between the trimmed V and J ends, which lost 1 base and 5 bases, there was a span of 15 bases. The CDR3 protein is CASSLGGWTQNNEQFF. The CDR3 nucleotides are TGTGCCAGCAGCTTAGGAGGTTGGACTCAGAACAATGAGCAGTTCTTC.